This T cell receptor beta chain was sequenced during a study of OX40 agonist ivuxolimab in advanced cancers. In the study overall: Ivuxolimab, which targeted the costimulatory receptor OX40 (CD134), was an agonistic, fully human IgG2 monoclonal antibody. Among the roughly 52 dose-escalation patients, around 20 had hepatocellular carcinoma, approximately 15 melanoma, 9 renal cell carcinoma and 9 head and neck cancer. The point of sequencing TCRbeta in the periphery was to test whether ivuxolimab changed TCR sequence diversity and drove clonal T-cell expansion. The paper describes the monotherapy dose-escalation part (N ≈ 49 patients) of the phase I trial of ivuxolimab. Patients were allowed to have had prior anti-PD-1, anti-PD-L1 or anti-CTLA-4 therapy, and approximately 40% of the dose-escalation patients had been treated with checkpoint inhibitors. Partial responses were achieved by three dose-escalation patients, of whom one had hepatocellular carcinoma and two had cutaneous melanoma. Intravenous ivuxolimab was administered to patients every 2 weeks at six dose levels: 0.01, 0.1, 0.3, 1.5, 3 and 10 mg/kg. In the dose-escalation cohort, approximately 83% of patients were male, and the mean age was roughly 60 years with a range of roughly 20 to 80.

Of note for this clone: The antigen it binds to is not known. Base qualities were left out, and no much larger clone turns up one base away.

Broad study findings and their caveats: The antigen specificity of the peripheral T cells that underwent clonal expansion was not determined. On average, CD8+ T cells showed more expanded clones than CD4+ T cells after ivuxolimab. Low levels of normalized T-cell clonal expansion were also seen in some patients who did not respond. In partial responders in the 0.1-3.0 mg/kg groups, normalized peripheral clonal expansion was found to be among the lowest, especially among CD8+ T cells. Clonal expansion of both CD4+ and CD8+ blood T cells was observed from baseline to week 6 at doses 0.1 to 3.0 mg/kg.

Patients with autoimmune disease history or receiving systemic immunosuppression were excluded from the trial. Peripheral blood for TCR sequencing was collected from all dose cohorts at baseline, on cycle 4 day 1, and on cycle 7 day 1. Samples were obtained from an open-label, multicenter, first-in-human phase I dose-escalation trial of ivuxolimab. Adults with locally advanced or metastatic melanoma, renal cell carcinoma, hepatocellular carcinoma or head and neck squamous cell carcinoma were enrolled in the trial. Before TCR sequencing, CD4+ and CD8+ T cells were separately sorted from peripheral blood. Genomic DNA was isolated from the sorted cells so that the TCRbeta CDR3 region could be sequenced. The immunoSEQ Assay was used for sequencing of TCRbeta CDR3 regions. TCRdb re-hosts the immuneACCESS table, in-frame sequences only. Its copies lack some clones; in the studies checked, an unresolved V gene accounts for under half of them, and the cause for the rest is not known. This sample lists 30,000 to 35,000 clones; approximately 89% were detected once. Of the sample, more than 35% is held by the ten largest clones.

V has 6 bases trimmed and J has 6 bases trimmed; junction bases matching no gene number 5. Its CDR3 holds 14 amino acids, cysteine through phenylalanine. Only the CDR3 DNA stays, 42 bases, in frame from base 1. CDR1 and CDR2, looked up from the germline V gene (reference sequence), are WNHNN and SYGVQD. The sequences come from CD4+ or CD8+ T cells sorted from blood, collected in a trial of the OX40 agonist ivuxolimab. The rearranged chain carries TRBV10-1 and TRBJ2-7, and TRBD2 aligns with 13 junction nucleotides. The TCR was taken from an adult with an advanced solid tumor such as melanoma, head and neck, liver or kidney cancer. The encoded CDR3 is CASSGTSGIGEQYF. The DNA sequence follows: TGCGCCAGCAGCGGGACTAGCGGGATCGGCGAGCAGTACTTC.